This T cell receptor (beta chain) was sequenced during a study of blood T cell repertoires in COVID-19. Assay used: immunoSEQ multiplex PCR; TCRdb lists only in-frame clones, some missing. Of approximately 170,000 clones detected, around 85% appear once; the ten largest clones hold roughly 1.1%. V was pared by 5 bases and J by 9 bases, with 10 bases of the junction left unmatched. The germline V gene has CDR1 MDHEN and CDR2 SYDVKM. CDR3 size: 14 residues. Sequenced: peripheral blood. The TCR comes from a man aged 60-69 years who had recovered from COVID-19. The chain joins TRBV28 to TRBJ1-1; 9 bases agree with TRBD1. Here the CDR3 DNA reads TGTGCCAGCAGTCCTGGGGACAGGGACGGTAAAGCTTTCTTT. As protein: CASSPGDRDGKAFF.